The sample holds many counts of the clone carrying this T cell receptor beta chain. Its antigen is unknown. The data derive from a study of T cells in Graves' hyperthyroidism and ophthalmopathy. Overall study results and limits: Ophthalmopathy was separated from stable hyperthyroidism by a 13 V-J model. Among thyroid clonotypes expanded above 0.001, most also appeared in blood.

There were TCR beta CDR3 regions amplified from RNA transcripts. In the first-round RT-PCR of the TCR CDR3, the HTBI primer set was used. Each CDR3 protein gets one entry after TCRdb re-called the multiplex PCR reads with MiXCR. The profile shows about 210,000 distinct CDR3 sequences, 15% to 20% of them singletons. The germline CDR1 and CDR2 sequences are SGHRS and YFSETQ. J was trimmed by 6 bases and V by 0 bases; bases with no gene match: 6. CDR3 length: 16 residues. Sequencing input: blood. The chain joins TRBV5-1 to TRBJ2-7, with TRBD2 identical over 13 bases. The receptor comes from a man aged 50-60 years with Graves' hyperthyroidism. The CDR3 spells CASSLAQLAGGREQYF. CDR3 bases: TGCGCCAGCAGCTTGGCTCAACTAGCGGGAGGGCGCGAGCAGTACTTC.